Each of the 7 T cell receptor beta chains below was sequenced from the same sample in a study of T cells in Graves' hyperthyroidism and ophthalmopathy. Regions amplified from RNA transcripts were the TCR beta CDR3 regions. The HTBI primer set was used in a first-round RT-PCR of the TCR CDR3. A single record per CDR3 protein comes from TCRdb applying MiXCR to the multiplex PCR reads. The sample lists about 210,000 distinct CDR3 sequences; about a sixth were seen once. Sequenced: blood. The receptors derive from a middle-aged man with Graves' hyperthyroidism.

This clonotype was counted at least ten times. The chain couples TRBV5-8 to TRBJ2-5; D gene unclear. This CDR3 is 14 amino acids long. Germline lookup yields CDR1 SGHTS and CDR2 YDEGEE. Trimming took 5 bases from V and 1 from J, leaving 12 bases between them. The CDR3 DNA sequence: TGTGCCAGCAGTGGGGATCCTACCCAAGAGACCCAGTACTTC. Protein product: CASSGDPTQETQYF.

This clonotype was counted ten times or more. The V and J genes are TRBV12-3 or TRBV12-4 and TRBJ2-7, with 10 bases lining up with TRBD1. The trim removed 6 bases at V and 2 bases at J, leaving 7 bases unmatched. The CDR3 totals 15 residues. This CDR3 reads CASSPKGTGAYEQYF. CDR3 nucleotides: TGTGCCAGCAGCCCAAAGGGGACAGGGGCCTACGAGCAGTACTTC.

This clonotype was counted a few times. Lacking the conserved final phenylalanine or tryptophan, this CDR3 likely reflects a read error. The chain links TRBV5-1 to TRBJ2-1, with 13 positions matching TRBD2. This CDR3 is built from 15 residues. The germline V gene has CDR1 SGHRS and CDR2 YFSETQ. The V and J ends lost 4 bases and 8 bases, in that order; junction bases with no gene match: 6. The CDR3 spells CASSILAGGQYEQFL. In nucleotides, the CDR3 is TGCGCCAGCAGCATACTAGCGGGGGGGCAATATGAGCAGTTCCTC.

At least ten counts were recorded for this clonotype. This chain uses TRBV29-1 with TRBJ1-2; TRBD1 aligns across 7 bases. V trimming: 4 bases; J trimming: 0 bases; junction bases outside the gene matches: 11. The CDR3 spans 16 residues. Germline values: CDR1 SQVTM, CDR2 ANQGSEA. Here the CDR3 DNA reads TGCAGCGTTGGGGGGCGGGGTGGGACAGCTAACTATGGCTACACCTTC. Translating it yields CSVGGRGGTANYGYTF.

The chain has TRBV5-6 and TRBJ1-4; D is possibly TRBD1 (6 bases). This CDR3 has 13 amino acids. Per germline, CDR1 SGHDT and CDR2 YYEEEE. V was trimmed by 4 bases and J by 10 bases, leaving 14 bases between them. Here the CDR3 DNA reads TGTGCCAGCAGCATAGGACAGTTCCGAAAACTGTTTTTT. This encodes CASSIGQFRKLFF.

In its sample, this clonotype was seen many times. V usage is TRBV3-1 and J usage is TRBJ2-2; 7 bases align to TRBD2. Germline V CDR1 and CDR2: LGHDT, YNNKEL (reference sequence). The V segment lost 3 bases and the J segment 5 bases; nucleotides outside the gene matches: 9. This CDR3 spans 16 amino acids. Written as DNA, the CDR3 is TGTGCCAGCAGCCAGGGCACAGCGGGGTATACCGGGGAGCTGTTTTTT. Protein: CASSQGTAGYTGELFF.

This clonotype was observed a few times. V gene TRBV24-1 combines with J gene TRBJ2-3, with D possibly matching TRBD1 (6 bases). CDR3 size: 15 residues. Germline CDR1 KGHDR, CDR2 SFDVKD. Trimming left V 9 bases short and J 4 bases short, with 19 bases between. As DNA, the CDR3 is TGTGCCACCCGCTCGAGGACAGACCCCTCAGATACGCAGTATTTT. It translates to CATRSRTDPSDTQYF.